This T cell receptor (beta chain) emerged from a study of T-cell reconstitution after alpha-beta-depleted transplantation in children listed by TCRdb under 2016. Describing the broader study: Using TCR repertoire profiling, the study quantitatively followed how T-cell immune reconstitution unfolded in children after TCRalphabeta/CD19-depleted allogeneic hematopoietic cell transplantation.

In light of the paper, this sample's treatment or condition label describes: allogeneic hematopoietic cell transplantation with graft depleted of TCRalphabeta T cells and CD19 B cells. The transplant recipients were children given TCRalphabeta/CD19-depleted allogeneic hematopoietic cell grafts. The germline V gene encodes CDR1 KGHDR and CDR2 SFDVKD. Its CDR3 holds 15 amino acids, cysteine through phenylalanine. Just CDR3 DNA is preserved here, 45 bases in frame from base 1. V is shortened by 4 bases, J by 1 base, and the region joining them spans 13 bases. Comment on this clonotype: Its antigen is currently not known. Per-base qualities were not stored, and no clone one base away is much larger.

Study-level results and caveats: In some patients, the high TCRbeta diversity seen at day 60 was put down to recipient T cells and intrathymic progenitors that had survived conditioning. The apparently early recovery of alphabetaT-cell counts about two months after transplant reportedly depended on only several hundred rapidly expanded clones that came from non-depleted graft cells. Hyperexpanded clone frequencies declined over subsequent months; after one year, T-cell counts and TCRbeta diversity were mostly attributed to newly produced T cells.

Library prep was done by PCR. Sequencing took place on an Illumina HiSeq 2500. TCR libraries were prepared with molecular barcoding, using unique molecular identifiers to normalize TCRbeta repertoire quantification. TCRdb reanalyzed the raw reads on its own, using fastp at Q25 for trimming and MiXCR for clone calling, and kept in-frame beta chains. CDR3 protein duplicates are merged, each entry listing the most common genes and DNA. Here the sample has fewer than 1 million distinct CDR3 sequences; approximately 15% occur a single time. The leading ten clones occupy approximately 4.5% of the sample. This TCR derives from a male patient under 18 who had a stem cell transplant for acute lymphoblastic leukemia, so the T cells may come from the graft donor. The sequences come from PBMCs, mostly from graft donor cells, collected 360 days after TCRalphabeta/CD19-depleted stem cell transplant. The chain is made from TRBV24-1 and TRBJ2-7; TRBD1 is a weak D gene call, 6 bases matching. The sequence in DNA is TGTGCCACCAGTGACCCCCGGGACAAGTCCTACGAGCAGTACTTC. It translates as CATSDPRDKSYEQYF.